This T cell receptor beta chain was captured by sequencing in a study of T cells after yellow fever vaccination. MiXCR, applied by TCRdb to the 5' RACE reads, yields one record per CDR3 protein. This sample has about 300,000 distinct CDR3 sequences, with under 9% found just once. The CDR3 contains 11 residues. Germline loops: CDR1 MNHEY, CDR2 SVGAGI. Losses at the gene ends were 6 bases for V and 10 bases for J; bases not matched to a gene: 5. The chain has TRBV6-5 and TRBJ1-1; TRBD1 aligns across 7 bases. The source is a man aged 18-30 years who received the YFV17D yellow fever vaccine. The starting material was CD4+ T cells sorted from PBMCs, obtained 5 days after the yellow fever booster vaccination. The CDR3 nucleotides read TGTGCCAGCAGGCAGACAGGGACAGCTTTCTTT. Translating it yields CASRQTGTAFF.